This T cell receptor (beta chain) originates from a study of T cell responses to AZD1222 COVID-19 vaccine. About this clone: As yet, its antigen is unknown.

Findings and limits, study-wide: It should be noted that donors were predominantly white British and more often female, and clonal diversity was possibly underestimated. With two AZD1222 doses given, Spike-specific TCR breadth and depth both rose.

Data came from immunoSEQ multiplex PCR; TCRdb stores just in-frame clones and leaves some out. Of some 120,000 clones listed, about 89% are singletons. Trimming took 4 bases from V and 7 from J, leaving 15 bases between them. This CDR3 has 15 amino acids. Germline assignment: CDR1 SGHRS and CDR2 YFSETQ. This material consisted of peripheral blood, taken on day 0 of AZD1222 vaccination. This clonotype originated in an adult in good health. The gene calls are TRBV5-1 and TRBJ1-6; no reliable D call. The CDR3 DNA reads as TGCGCCAGCAGCGTGGGCCGGCAAACCAATTCACCCCTCCACTTT. Amino acid sequence: CASSVGRQTNSPLHF.